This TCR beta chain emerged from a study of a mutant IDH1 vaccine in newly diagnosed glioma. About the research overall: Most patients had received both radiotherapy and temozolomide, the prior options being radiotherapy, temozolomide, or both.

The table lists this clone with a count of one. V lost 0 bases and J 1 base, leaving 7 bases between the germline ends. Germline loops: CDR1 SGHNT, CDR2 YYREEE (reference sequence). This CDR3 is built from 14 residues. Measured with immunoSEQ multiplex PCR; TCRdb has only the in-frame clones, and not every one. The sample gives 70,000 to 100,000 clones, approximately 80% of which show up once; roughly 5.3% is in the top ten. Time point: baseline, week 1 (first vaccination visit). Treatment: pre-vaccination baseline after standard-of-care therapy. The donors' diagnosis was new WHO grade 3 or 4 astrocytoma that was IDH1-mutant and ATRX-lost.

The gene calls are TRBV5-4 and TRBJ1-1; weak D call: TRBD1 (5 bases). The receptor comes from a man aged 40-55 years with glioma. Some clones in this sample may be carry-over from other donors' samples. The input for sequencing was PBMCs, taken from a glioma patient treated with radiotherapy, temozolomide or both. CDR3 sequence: CASSLVDRNTEAFF. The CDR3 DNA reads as TGTGCCAGCAGCTTGGTTGACAGGAACACTGAAGCTTTCTTT.